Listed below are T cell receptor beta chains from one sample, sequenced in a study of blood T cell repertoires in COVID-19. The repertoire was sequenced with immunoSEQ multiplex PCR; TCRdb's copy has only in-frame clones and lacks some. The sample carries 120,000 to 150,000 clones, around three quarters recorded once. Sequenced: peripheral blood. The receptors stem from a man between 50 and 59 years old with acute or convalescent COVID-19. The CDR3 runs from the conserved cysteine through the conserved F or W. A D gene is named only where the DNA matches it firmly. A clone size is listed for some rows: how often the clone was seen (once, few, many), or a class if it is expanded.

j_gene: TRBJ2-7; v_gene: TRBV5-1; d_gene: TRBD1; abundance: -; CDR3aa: CASSLGDRAEQYF; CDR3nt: TGCGCCAGCAGCTTGGGAGACAGGGCCGAGCAGTACTTC
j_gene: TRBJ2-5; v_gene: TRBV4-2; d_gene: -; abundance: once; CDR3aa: CASSPLEGKTQYF; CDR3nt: TGTGCCAGCAGCCCACTAGAGGGTAAGACCCAGTACTTC
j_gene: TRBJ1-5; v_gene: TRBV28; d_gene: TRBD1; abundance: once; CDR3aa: CASSFSPTGYNQPQHF; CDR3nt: TGTGCCAGCAGTTTCAGCCCGACAGGGTACAATCAGCCCCAGCATTTT
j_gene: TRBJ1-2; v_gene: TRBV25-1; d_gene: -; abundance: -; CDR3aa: CASSDGGSGYTF; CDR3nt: TGTGCCAGCAGTGATGGGGGGAGTGGCTACACCTTC
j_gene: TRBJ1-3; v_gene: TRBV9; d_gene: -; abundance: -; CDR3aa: CASSGDIYYSGNTIYF; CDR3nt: TGTGCCAGCAGCGGGGACATCTATTACTCTGGAAACACCATATATTTT
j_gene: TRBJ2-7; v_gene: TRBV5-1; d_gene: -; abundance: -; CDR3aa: CASSLPPGSDEQYF; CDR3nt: TGCGCCAGCAGCTTGCCCCCAGGGTCGGACGAGCAGTACTTC
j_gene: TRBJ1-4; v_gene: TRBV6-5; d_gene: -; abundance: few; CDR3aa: CASSYGRGMANEKLFF; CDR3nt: TGTGCCAGCAGTTACGGGAGGGGAATGGCTAATGAAAAACTGTTTTTT
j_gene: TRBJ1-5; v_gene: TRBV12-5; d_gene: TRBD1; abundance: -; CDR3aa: CASGPGTAQNQPQHF; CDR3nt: TGTGCTAGTGGCCCCGGGACAGCCCAAAATCAGCCCCAGCATTTT
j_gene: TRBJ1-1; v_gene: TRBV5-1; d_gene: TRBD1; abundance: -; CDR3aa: CASKRTGEGTEAFF; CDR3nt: TGCGCCAGCAAAAGGACAGGGGAGGGGACTGAAGCTTTCTTT
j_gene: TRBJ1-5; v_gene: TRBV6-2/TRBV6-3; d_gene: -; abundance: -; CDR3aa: CASSPGREGPQHF; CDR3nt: TGTGCCAGCAGTCCGGGGCGGGAGGGGCCCCAGCATTTT
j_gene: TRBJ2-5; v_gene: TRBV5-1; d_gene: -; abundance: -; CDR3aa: CASSLRGQETQYF; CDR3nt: TGCGCCAGCAGCTTACGCGGCCAAGAGACCCAGTACTTC
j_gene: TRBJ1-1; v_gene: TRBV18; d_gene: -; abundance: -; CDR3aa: CASSPGGLDTEAFF; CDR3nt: TGTGCCAGCTCACCGGGAGGACTGGACACTGAAGCTTTCTTT
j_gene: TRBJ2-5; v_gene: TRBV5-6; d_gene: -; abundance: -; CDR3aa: CASSLRGPYQETQYF; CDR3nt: TGTGCCAGCAGCTTGAGGGGCCCTTACCAAGAGACCCAGTACTTC
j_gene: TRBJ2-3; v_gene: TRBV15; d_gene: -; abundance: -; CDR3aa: CATSRDGDRTDTQYF; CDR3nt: TGTGCCACCAGCAGAGACGGGGATAGGACAGATACGCAGTATTTT
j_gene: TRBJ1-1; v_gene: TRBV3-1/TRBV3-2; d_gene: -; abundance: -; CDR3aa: CASSRFVGGNTEAFF; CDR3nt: TGTGCCAGCAGTCGCTTTGTCGGGGGGAACACTGAAGCTTTCTTT
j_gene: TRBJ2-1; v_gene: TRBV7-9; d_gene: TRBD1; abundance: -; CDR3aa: CASSLGTGSHNEQFF; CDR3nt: TGTGCCAGCAGCTTGGGGACAGGCTCTCACAATGAGCAGTTCTTC
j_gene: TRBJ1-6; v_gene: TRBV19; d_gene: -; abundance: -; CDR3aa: CASSGGNLYNSPLHF; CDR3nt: TGTGCCAGTAGCGGAGGGAATCTCTATAATTCACCCCTCCACTTT
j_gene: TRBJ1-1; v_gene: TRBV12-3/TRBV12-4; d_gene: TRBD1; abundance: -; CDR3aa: CASRRTGGESFF; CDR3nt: TGTGCCAGCAGGCGGACAGGGGGCGAGTCTTTCTTT
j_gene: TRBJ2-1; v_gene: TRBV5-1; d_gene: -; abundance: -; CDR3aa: CASSLASGGITSYNEQFF; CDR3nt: TGCGCCAGCAGCTTGGCCTCGGGGGGCATCACCTCCTACAATGAGCAGTTCTTC
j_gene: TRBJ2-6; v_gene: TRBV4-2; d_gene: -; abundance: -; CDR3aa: CASSQEPGGAGANVLTF; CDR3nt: TGTGCCAGCAGCCAAGAACCGGGGGGCGCTGGGGCCAACGTCCTGACTTTC
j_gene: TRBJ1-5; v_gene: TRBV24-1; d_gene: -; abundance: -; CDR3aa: CATSDPGQFSNQPQHF; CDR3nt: TGTGCCACCAGTGACCCCGGACAGTTTAGCAATCAGCCCCAGCATTTT
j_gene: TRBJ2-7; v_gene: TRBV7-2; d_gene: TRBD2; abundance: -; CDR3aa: CASSYGLASPYEQYF; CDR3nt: TGTGCCAGCAGCTACGGACTAGCATCGCCCTACGAGCAGTACTTC
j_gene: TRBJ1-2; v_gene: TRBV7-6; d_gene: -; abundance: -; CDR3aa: CASSLESVGGGGYTF; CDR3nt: TGTGCCAGCAGCTTAGAGAGTGTAGGAGGTGGCGGCTACACCTTC
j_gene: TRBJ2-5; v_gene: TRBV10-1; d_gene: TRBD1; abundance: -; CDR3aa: CASSETGETETQYF; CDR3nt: TGCGCCAGCAGTGAGACAGGGGAAACTGAGACCCAGTACTTC
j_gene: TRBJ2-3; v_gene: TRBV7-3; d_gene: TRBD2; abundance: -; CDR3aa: CASSLTSGGAGTDTQYF; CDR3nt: TGTGCCAGCAGCTTAACCAGCGGGGGGGCCGGGACAGATACGCAGTATTTT
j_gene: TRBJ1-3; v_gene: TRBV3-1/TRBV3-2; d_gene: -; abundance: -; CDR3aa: CASSQEVGQLNSGNTIYF; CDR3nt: TGTGCCAGCAGCCAAGAGGTAGGACAGTTAAACTCTGGAAACACCATATATTTT
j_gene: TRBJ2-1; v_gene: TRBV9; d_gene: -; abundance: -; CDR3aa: CASSVHSVPNEQFF; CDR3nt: TGTGCCAGCAGCGTACATTCGGTCCCCAATGAGCAGTTCTTC
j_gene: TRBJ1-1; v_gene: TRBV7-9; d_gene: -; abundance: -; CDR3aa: CASSLGLQGTEAFF; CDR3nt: TGTGCCAGCAGCTTAGGGCTTCAGGGCACTGAAGCTTTCTTT
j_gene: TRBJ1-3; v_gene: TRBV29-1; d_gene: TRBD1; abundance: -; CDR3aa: CSAGTEGSGNTIYF; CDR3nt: TGCAGCGCCGGGACAGAGGGATCTGGAAACACCATATATTTT
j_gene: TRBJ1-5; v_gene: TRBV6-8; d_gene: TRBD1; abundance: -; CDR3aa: CASSYVQGASSNQPQHF; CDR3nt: TGTGCCAGCAGTTACGTACAGGGGGCTTCGAGCAATCAGCCCCAGCATTTT
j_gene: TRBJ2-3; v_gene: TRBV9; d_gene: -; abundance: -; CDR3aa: CASSVDSGTDTQYF; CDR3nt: TGTGCCAGCAGCGTAGATAGCGGCACAGATACGCAGTATTTT
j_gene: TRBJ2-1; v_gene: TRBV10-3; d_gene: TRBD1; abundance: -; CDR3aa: CAISDSQGAYNEQFF; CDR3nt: TGTGCCATCAGTGACTCACAGGGGGCCTACAATGAGCAGTTCTTC
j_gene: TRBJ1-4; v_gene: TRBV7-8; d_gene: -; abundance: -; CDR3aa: CASSFPGVITINEKLFF; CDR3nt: TGTGCCAGCAGCTTCCCCGGGGTGATAACTATTAATGAAAAACTGTTTTTT
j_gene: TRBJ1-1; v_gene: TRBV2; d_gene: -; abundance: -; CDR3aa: CASSEQGMVGSEAFF; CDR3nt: TGTGCCAGCAGTGAACAGGGGATGGTGGGCTCTGAAGCTTTCTTT
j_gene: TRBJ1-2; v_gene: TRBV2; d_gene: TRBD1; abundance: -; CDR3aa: CASSEKQGAFGYTF; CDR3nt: TGTGCCAGCAGTGAGAAACAGGGGGCTTTCGGCTACACCTTC
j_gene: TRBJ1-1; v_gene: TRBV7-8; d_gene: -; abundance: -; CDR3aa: CASSLGHSNTEAFF; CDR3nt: TGTGCCAGCAGCCTCGGACACTCGAACACTGAAGCTTTCTTT
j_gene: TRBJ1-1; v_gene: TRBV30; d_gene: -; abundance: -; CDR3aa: CAWRSMNTEAFF; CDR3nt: TGTGCCTGGAGGTCCATGAACACTGAAGCTTTCTTT
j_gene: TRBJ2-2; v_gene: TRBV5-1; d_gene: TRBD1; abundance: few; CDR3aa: CASSTGQGAGELFF; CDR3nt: TGCGCCAGCAGCACGGGACAGGGGGCCGGGGAGCTGTTTTTT
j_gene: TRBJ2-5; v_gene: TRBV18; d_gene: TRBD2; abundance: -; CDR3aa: CASSPYGTSGKETQYF; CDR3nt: TGTGCCAGCTCGCCCTACGGGACTAGCGGGAAAGAGACCCAGTACTTC
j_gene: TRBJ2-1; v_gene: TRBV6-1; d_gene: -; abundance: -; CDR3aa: CASSEAGTGRQFF; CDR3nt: TGTGCCAGCAGTGAAGCGGGAACAGGGCGACAGTTCTTC
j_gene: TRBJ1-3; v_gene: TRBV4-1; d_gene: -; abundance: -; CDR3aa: CASSQGGGSGNTIYF; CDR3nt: TGCGCCAGCAGCCAAGGAGGAGGCTCTGGAAACACCATATATTTT
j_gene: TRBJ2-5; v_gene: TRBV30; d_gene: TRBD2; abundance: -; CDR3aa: CAWSDRLWTSGAMDQETQYF; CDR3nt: TGTGCCTGGAGCGACCGTCTTTGGACTAGCGGGGCTATGGACCAAGAGACCCAGTACTTC
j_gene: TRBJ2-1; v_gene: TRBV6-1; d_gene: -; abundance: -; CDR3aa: CASSDVAGPNEQFF; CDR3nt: TGTGCCAGCAGTGACGTAGCAGGGCCCAATGAGCAGTTCTTC
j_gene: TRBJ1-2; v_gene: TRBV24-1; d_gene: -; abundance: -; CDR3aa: CATSDRGAGNYGYTF; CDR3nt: TGTGCCACCAGTGACCGGGGGGCAGGAAACTATGGCTACACCTTC
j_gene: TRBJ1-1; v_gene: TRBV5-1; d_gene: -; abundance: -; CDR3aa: CASSLSSGDTEAFF; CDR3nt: TGCGCCAGCAGCTTATCATCGGGAGACACTGAAGCTTTCTTT
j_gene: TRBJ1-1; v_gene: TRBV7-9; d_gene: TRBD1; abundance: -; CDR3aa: CASSLQQGGTEAFF; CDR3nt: TGTGCCAGCAGCCTTCAACAGGGGGGCACTGAAGCTTTCTTT